This T cell receptor beta chain emerged from a study of shared clonotypes between healthy human individuals. The overall study: Each donor's CD8 memory used one plate, CD8 naive two, each CD4 subset three. Study-level results: In a few donors, approximately 5% of naive CD4 clonotypes appeared in common.

With regard to this clone: What it recognizes is unknown.

The method was immunoSEQ multiplex PCR; TCRdb's version includes in-frame clones alone and lacks a portion of them. The sample yields 2 million to 2.5 million clones, over 85% seen once. Germline trimming cut 4 bases from V and 0 bases from J; bases unmatched to any gene: 2. Germline V lookup: CDR1 LNHDA, CDR2 SQIVND (reference sequence). This CDR3 has 15 amino acids. Source material: naive CD4+ T cells from PBMCs. Subset described: CD45RA+ positively selected. The V gene is TRBV19, the J gene TRBJ2-1; TRBD1 matches at 8 bases. This sequence was found in a man aged 18 to 35 in good health. Some clones in this sample may be carry-over from other donors' samples. The CDR3 DNA is TGTGCCAGTAGTAGACAGGGGAGCTCCTACAATGAGCAGTTCTTC. It codes for CASSRQGSSYNEQFF.